A selection of T cell receptor beta chains follows, all from one sample in a study of cytotoxic CD8 clonotypes in ibrutinib-treated CLL. Data came from immunoSEQ multiplex PCR; TCRdb stores just in-frame clones and leaves some out. The sample records around 300,000 clones, around four fifths being singletons. This material consisted of PBMCs, taken before ibrutinib treatment. The receptors were sampled from a human donor with chronic lymphocytic leukemia. Both conserved end residues are part of each CDR3. A D gene is named only where the DNA matches it firmly. Part of the rows lack a size; the others show once, few, many or a class for expanded clones.

clone_size	j_call	d_call	v_call	cdr3_aa	cdr3_nt
NA	TRBJ2-7	NA	TRBV4-3	CASSQVSGSHYEQYF	TGCGCCAGCAGCCAAGTATCCGGGAGCCACTACGAGCAGTACTTC
NA	TRBJ1-5	NA	TRBV5-6	CASSQRGWNQPQHF	TGTGCCAGCAGCCAGAGGGGGTGGAATCAGCCCCAGCATTTT
NA	TRBJ2-1	TRBD2	TRBV27	CASSPLAGGDNEQFF	TGTGCCAGCAGTCCACTAGCGGGAGGCGACAATGAGCAGTTCTTC
NA	TRBJ2-7	NA	TRBV29-1	CSVAGTLTYEQYF	TGCAGCGTCGCCGGGACACTTACCTACGAGCAGTACTTC
NA	TRBJ2-5	NA	TRBV11-3	CASSFWAGETQYF	TGTGCCAGCAGCTTTTGGGCTGGAGAGACCCAGTACTTC
NA	TRBJ2-1	NA	TRBV7-8	CASSLDLPAIRRFF	TGTGCCAGCAGCTTAGACCTTCCAGCGATTCGGCGGTTCTTC
few	TRBJ2-3	NA	TRBV5-1	CASSLFLADTQYF	TGCGCCAGCAGCTTGTTCCTTGCAGATACGCAGTATTTT
NA	TRBJ2-3	NA	TRBV5-1	CASSLEGGISTDTQYF	TGCGCCAGCAGCTTGGAGGGGGGAATTAGCACAGATACGCAGTATTTT
NA	TRBJ2-2	NA	TRBV19	CASSIRFGGSHTGELFF	TGTGCCAGTAGTATAAGGTTTGGGGGCTCGCACACCGGGGAGCTGTTTTTT
NA	TRBJ1-5	NA	TRBV27	CASSLHRYPSNQPQHF	TGTGCCAGCAGTTTACACAGGTACCCTAGCAATCAGCCCCAGCATTTT
few	TRBJ2-7	TRBD2	TRBV19	CASSSTSGGTYEQYF	TGTGCCAGTAGTTCGACTAGCGGGGGGACCTACGAGCAGTACTTC
NA	TRBJ1-2	NA	TRBV7-2	CASSLVGADYGYTF	TGTGCCAGCAGCTTAGTGGGGGCGGACTATGGCTACACCTTC
NA	TRBJ2-6	NA	TRBV5-1	CASSQGGRGANVLTF	TGCGCCAGCAGCCAGGGGGGGCGTGGGGCCAACGTCCTGACTTTC
NA	TRBJ2-5	NA	TRBV29-1	CSVESVWGDPQETQYF	TGCAGCGTTGAATCCGTATGGGGAGACCCCCAAGAGACCCAGTACTTC
NA	TRBJ2-5	NA	TRBV7-2	CASSLGVRETQYF	TGTGCCAGCAGCTTAGGGGTGAGGGAGACCCAGTACTTC
NA	TRBJ2-1	NA	TRBV9	CASSVEPGPGLSKEQFF	TGTGCCAGCAGCGTAGAACCCGGGCCGGGATTAAGTAAAGAGCAGTTCTTC
NA	TRBJ2-5	NA	TRBV28	CASSLGLQETQYF	TGTGCCAGCAGTTTGGGACTCCAAGAGACCCAGTACTTC
NA	TRBJ2-7	NA	TRBV6-1	CASSYPSEQYF	TGTGCCAGCAGTTATCCTTCCGAGCAGTACTTC
NA	TRBJ2-7	TRBD1	TRBV4-3	CASSTSGTGVYEQYF	TGCGCCAGCAGCACTTCCGGGACAGGGGTCTACGAGCAGTACTTC
NA	TRBJ2-1	NA	TRBV4-2	CASSQGYGDFYNEQFF	TGTGCCAGCAGCCAAGGTTATGGGGATTTTTACAATGAGCAGTTCTTC
NA	TRBJ2-5	TRBD2	TRBV12-5	CASGPGLAGQETQYF	TGTGCTAGTGGCCCGGGACTAGCGGGACAAGAGACCCAGTACTTC
NA	TRBJ2-1	NA	TRBV7-9	CASSLYYDGDNEQFF	TGTGCCAGCAGCTTATACTATGACGGGGACAATGAGCAGTTCTTC
NA	TRBJ2-2	NA	TRBV2	CATSGVEAGELFF	TGTGCCACCTCAGGGGTGGAGGCCGGGGAGCTGTTTTTT
NA	TRBJ1-2	NA	TRBV6-1	CASSEAGSNYGYTF	TGTGCCAGCAGTGAAGCGGGATCTAACTATGGCTACACCTTC
NA	TRBJ2-2	NA	TRBV25-1	CASSKANTGELFF	TGTGCCAGCAGTAAAGCGAACACCGGGGAGCTGTTTTTT
NA	TRBJ2-1	TRBD2	TRBV27	CASSRGLAGGLNNEQFF	TGTGCCAGCAGTCGAGGACTAGCGGGAGGCCTTAACAATGAGCAGTTCTTC
NA	TRBJ2-7	NA	TRBV7-6	CASSLGGDSSYEQYF	TGTGCCAGCAGCTTAGGGGGGGACAGCTCCTACGAGCAGTACTTC